Below are 30 T cell receptor beta chains sequenced from a single sample in a study of human thymus T cells. Clones were sequenced by immunoSEQ multiplex PCR, and TCRdb holds only the in-frame ones, with some missing. The sample holds tens of thousands of clones, nearly 95% seen once. The sequenced sample consisted of blood. These TCRs come from a boy in the first two years of life with a congenital heart defect but otherwise immunologically healthy.

The V call is TRBV13, the J call TRBJ2-1; D ambiguous. Germline-derived CDR1 and CDR2 are PRHDT and FYEKMQ (reference sequence). Trimming removed 3 bases at V and 5 bases at J, with 14 bases between. The CDR3 extends over 15 amino acids. The CDR3 sequence: CASSLVGHRNNEQFF. Here the CDR3 DNA reads TGTGCCAGCAGCTTGGTTGGTCACCGAAACAATGAGCAGTTCTTC.

This sequence joins TRBV1 and TRBJ2-4; the table's D call TRBD2 went unverified against the DNA. TRBV1 is classified as a pseudogene. This CDR3 is 17 amino acids long. The CDR3 DNA follows: TGCACCAGCAGCCAAGTTCGGAGCGGGGGGGCGCCGAACATTCAGTACTTC. This codes for CTSSQVRSGGAPNIQYF.

The chain has TRBV25-1 and TRBJ2-5; 9 bases match TRBD2. The germline gives CDR1 MGHDK, CDR2 SYGVNS. Trimming cost V 5 bases and J 2 bases; bases outside gene matches: 3. This CDR3 is 14 amino acids long. The CDR3 is CASSRAGGQETQYF. CDR3 nucleotides: TGTGCCAGCAGTAGGGCGGGGGGGCAAGAGACCCAGTACTTC.

V is TRBV2 and J is TRBJ2-3, with D unresolved. V gave up 7 bases and J gave up 3 bases, with 14 bases separating them. The CDR3 spans 14 residues. CDR1 and CDR2 (germline): SNHLY, FYNNEI. This CDR3 is CASTKGRWTDTQYF. DNA of the CDR3: TGTGCCAGCACCAAAGGGCGTTGGACAGATACGCAGTATTTT.

The chain recombines TRBV7-6 with TRBJ2-1, with 7 bases fitting TRBD2. This CDR3 contains 14 residues. V trimming: 4 bases; J trimming: 7 bases; junction bases outside the gene matches: 7. In germline, CDR1 is SGHVS, CDR2 FNYEAQ. As DNA, the CDR3 is TGTGCCAGCAGCTCAACGGGGGGTGTGAATGAGCAGTTCTTC. Translating gives CASSSTGGVNEQFF.

The rearrangement joins TRBV28 to TRBJ1-5; D ambiguous. This CDR3 has 10 amino acids. Per germline, CDR1 MDHEN and CDR2 SYDVKM. Trimming stripped 7 bases from V and 6 bases from J, with 4 bases between. DNA for the CDR3: TGTGCCAGCAATAGTCAGCCCCAGCATTTT. As protein: CASNSQPQHF. The full variable domain, completed using reference TRBV28 and TRBJ1-5, is DVKVTQSSRYLVKRTGEKVFLECVQDMDHENMFWYRQDPGLGLRLIYFSYDVKMKEKGDIPEGYSVSREKKERFSLILESASTNQTSMYLCASNSQPQHFGDGTRLSIL.

This chain links TRBV5-6 with TRBJ2-7; no definite D call. CDR1 is SGHDT and CDR2 is YYEEEE in the germline V gene. This CDR3 region has 12 residues. V shed 0 bases and J shed 2 bases, with 3 bases lying between them. CDR3 in amino acids: CASSLGTYEQYF. The CDR3 DNA sequence: TGTGCCAGCAGCTTGGGCACCTACGAGCAGTACTTC.

This clone was picked up one time. V usage is TRBV7-2 and J usage is TRBJ2-5; no clear D gene. CDR1 is SGHTA and CDR2 is FQGNSA in the germline V gene. Trimming removed 2 bases from V and 5 bases from J, with 6 bases in between. The CDR3 runs 12 residues. CDR3 nucleotide sequence: TGTGCCAGCAGCTTACCCTGGGAGACCCAGTACTTC. This translates into CASSLPWETQYF.

V and J are TRBV21-1 and TRBJ1-1; TRBD1 is the table's D call, not checked against the DNA. TRBV21-1 is termed a pseudogene. The CDR3 is 16 amino acids. The CDR3 is CASSNSHDRPNTEAFF. In nucleotides, the CDR3 is TGTGCCAGCAGCAACTCACACGACAGGCCGAACACTGAAGCTTTCTTT.

The genes are TRBV11-1 and TRBJ1-2; 10 bases are shared with TRBD1. The CDR3 has 13 residues. Germline V CDR1 and CDR2: SGHAT, FQDESV (reference sequence). With 6 bases clipped from V and 7 bases from J, the junction kept 5 bases outside the gene matches. The CDR3 protein is CASRPTGGLGYTF. The CDR3 DNA sequence: TGTGCCAGCAGGCCGACAGGGGGCCTTGGCTACACCTTC.

The rearrangement uses TRBV13 and TRBJ2-5; maybe TRBD2 (6 bases). The CDR3 runs to 13 residues. Germline V lookup: CDR1 PRHDT, CDR2 FYEKMQ (reference sequence). V dropped 5 bases and J dropped 6 bases, with 13 bases sitting between them. Here the CDR3 DNA reads TGTGCCAGCAGCCCCAGACTAGGAAAGACCCAGTACTTC. Translation gives CASSPRLGKTQYF.

The chain joins TRBV6-4 to TRBJ2-3; unclear D gene. V was cut by 3 bases and J by 15 bases, with 19 bases left in between. This CDR3 comprises 13 residues. The germline V gene has CDR1 MRHNA and CDR2 SNTAGT. CDR3 residues: CASSESWYGPFYF. The CDR3 coding sequence is TGTGCCAGCAGTGAATCCTGGTATGGCCCCTTTTATTTT.

The V and J genes are TRBV6-1 and TRBJ1-5; D uncertain. Trimming took off 3 bases at V and 6 bases at J, with 12 bases between the two ends. The germline gives CDR1 MNHNS, CDR2 SASEGT. The CDR3 loop spans 14 amino acids. The CDR3 reads CASSEKRSGQPQHF. DNA of the CDR3: TGTGCCAGCAGTGAGAAGAGGTCTGGTCAGCCCCAGCATTTT.

V is TRBV19 and J is TRBJ2-1; no firm D call. Per germline, CDR1 LNHDA and CDR2 SQIVND (reference sequence). The CDR3 runs 12 residues. Trimming cost V 3 bases and J 4 bases, with 4 bases left between them. Written as DNA, the CDR3 is TGTGCCAGTAGTATCCGGTACAATGAGCAGTTCTTC. This gives the protein CASSIRYNEQFF.

The rearrangement joins TRBV21-1 to TRBJ2-1; TRBD1 was called by the table and not checked on the DNA. TRBV21-1 is tagged as a pseudogene. The CDR3 totals 17 residues. CDR3 region: CASSPGTGYSSYNEQFF. CDR3 nucleotide sequence: TGTGCCAGCAGTCCCGGGACAGGGTACAGCTCCTACAATGAGCAGTTCTTC.

The chain uses TRBV5-1 and TRBJ2-7, with unresolved D. The germline V and J ends were trimmed by 0 bases and 2 bases, with 12 bases remaining between them. The CDR3 extends over 15 amino acids. The V gene's germline CDR1 is SGHRS and CDR2 YFSETQ. The CDR3 DNA reads TGCGCCAGCAGCTTGGAACCGGACCTCGCCTACGAGCAGTACTTC. Amino acid sequence: CASSLEPDLAYEQYF.

The V and J genes are TRBV23-1 and TRBJ2-1; D gene ambiguous. TRBV23-1 is an open reading frame whose function is uncertain. CDR3 length: 18 amino acids. The V and J ends lost 0 bases and 0 bases respectively, with 15 bases between them. CDR3 loop: CASSQSARAHPSYNEQFF. CDR3 in DNA: TGCGCCAGCAGTCAATCCGCCCGGGCCCATCCCTCCTACAATGAGCAGTTCTTC.

The V gene is TRBV5-1, the J gene TRBJ2-6, with TRBD1 matching over 7 bases. The CDR3 consists of 17 residues. The V gene's germline CDR1 is SGHRS and CDR2 YFSETQ. V lost 4 bases to trimming and J lost 0 bases; unmatched junction nucleotides: 7. The CDR3 sequence: CASSRGQFYSGANVLTF. In nucleotides, the CDR3 is TGCGCCAGCAGCCGGGGACAGTTCTACTCTGGGGCCAACGTCCTGACTTTC.

The CDR3 region has the DNA TGCGCCAGCAGCTTGCAGGGCTATGGCTACACCTTC. Its protein product is CASSLQGYGYTF. The rearrangement uses TRBV5-1 and TRBJ1-2, with D perhaps matching TRBD1 (5 bases). V was cut by 1 base and J by 4 bases, with 5 bases left in between. The CDR3 extends over 12 amino acids. Germline assignment: CDR1 SGHRS and CDR2 YFSETQ.

This chain uses TRBV4-3 with TRBJ2-5; 7 bases are shared with TRBD2. V lost 3 bases, J lost 2 bases, and 15 bases stayed unmatched. Germline values: CDR1 LGHNA, CDR2 YSLEER. CDR3 size: 18 residues. CDR3 in amino acids: CASSQEFGGGIDQETQYF. DNA for the CDR3: TGCGCCAGCAGCCAGGAGTTTGGCGGGGGAATAGATCAAGAGACCCAGTACTTC.

The chain couples TRBV30 to TRBJ1-2; 9 bases are a match to TRBD1. The CDR3 has 14 residues. Trimming took 3 bases from V and 4 from J; bases not matched to a gene: 6. Germline lookup yields CDR1 GTSNPN and CDR2 SVGIG (reference sequence). The CDR3 loop reads CAWRTGGKGYGYTF. In nucleotides, the CDR3 is TGTGCCTGGAGGACAGGGGGGAAGGGCTATGGCTACACCTTC. Using reference TRBV30 and TRBJ1-2 for the parts outside the CDR3, the full variable domain is SQTIHQWPATLVQPVGSPLSLECTVEGTSNPNLYWYRQAAGRGLQLLFYSVGIGQISSEVPQNLSASRPQDRQFILSSKKLLLSDSGFYLCAWRTGGKGYGYTFGSGTRLTVV.

The chain employs TRBV4-3 and TRBJ2-3; TRBD2 is a possible D gene (7 bases). Germline CDR1 LGHNA, CDR2 YSLEER. CDR3 size: 17 residues. Trimming shortened V by 0 bases and J by 5 bases, and 18 bases separated the two germline ends. Here the CDR3 DNA reads TGCGCCAGCAGCCAAGACCGGACCCGGGGGGCCGGAGATACGCAGTATTTT. This sequence encodes CASSQDRTRGAGDTQYF.

V is TRBV6-5 and J is TRBJ1-1; D remains unclear. Germline loops: CDR1 MNHEY, CDR2 SVGAGI. Trimming cost V 6 bases and J 0 bases, with 8 bases left between them. The CDR3 covers 13 residues. The CDR3 DNA reads as TGTGCCAGCAGGTCGGCGATGAACACTGAAGCTTTCTTT. It codes for CASRSAMNTEAFF.

Turning to this clone: No conserved phenylalanine or tryptophan ends this CDR3, so it is likely a read error. Because the CDR3's place on the DNA is in doubt, the DNA is left out and the CDR3 is given as listed by TCRdb. The V gene is TRBV5-1, the J gene TRBJ1-2. The CDR3 totals 13 residues, both ends included. Germline CDR1 and CDR2: SGHRS and YFSETQ. This chain's CDR3 is CASAAPSVRKTYG.

The rearrangement links TRBV11-2 to TRBJ2-3, with 7 nucleotides matching TRBD2. After removal of 1 base from V and 2 bases from J, the junction contained 6 bases not matched to a gene. The CDR3 loop spans 16 amino acids. CDR1 is SGHAT and CDR2 is FQNNGV in the germline V gene. The CDR3 DNA sequence: TGTGCCAGCAGCTTAGTAGCGGGCCCCAACACAGATACGCAGTATTTT. This gives the protein CASSLVAGPNTDTQYF.

This chain joins TRBV19 and TRBJ2-3; D unclear. Trimming cost V 2 bases and J 7 bases, with 7 bases left between them. The germline gives CDR1 LNHDA, CDR2 SQIVND (reference sequence). This CDR3 has 12 residues. The CDR3 reads CASSINGNTQYF. DNA of the CDR3: TGTGCCAGTAGTATAAATGGAAATACGCAGTATTTT.

V is TRBV5-1 and J is TRBJ2-1; TRBD2 is a possible D gene (5 bases). Deletions cut 5 bases from V and 7 bases from J, with 16 bases between. The germline CDR1 and CDR2 sequences are SGHRS and YFSETQ. CDR3 length equals 14 residues. The CDR3 DNA is TGCGCCAGCAGTACAGCGGCGGCGGGTAATGAGCAGTTCTTC. As protein: CASSTAAAGNEQFF.

The chain carries TRBV5-1 and TRBJ2-7, with 10 bases lining up with TRBD1. The V and J ends lost 4 bases and 4 bases, in that order; junction bases with no gene match: 8. The length of the CDR3 is 15 residues. Germline CDR1 and CDR2: SGHRS and YFSETQ. The CDR3 nucleotides are TGCGCCAGCAGCATCACCGGGACAGGGGTTTACGAGCAGTACTTC. Amino acids: CASSITGTGVYEQYF.

The chain employs TRBV14 and TRBJ2-6; D possibly uses TRBD1 or TRBD2 (6 bases each). Looked up from germline, CDR1 is SGHDN and CDR2 is FVKESK. This CDR3 has 19 amino acids. Deletions cut 1 base from V and 0 bases from J, with 16 bases between. CDR3 amino acids: CASSQVLEGGHSGANVLTF. CDR3 nucleotide sequence: TGTGCCAGCAGCCAAGTCCTCGAGGGGGGACACTCTGGGGCCAACGTCCTGACTTTC.

The rearrangement uses TRBV7-2 and TRBJ2-1, with a weak D call TRBD2 (6 bases). Germline CDR1 SGHTA, CDR2 FQGNSA. V lost 4 bases and J lost 6, with 19 bases in between. The CDR3 is made up of 16 amino acids. CDR3 sequence (DNA): TGTGCCAGCAGCTGGTTCGGGACTCTCCGACCCAATGAGCAGTTCTTC. Residues: CASSWFGTLRPNEQFF.